These T cell receptor beta chains were read from a single sample in a study of CD8+ T cells in alopecia areata. TCRdb's copy holds only in-frame clones and misses some; the assay was immunoSEQ multiplex PCR. The repertoire holds 150,000 or so clones, with more than 40% as singletons. Sequencing was carried out using CD4+ T cells sorted from blood. Receptors were obtained from a human donor with alopecia areata. CDR3s include the opening cysteine and the closing phenylalanine or tryptophan. Fields, in order: J gene, V gene, CDR3 protein.

TRBJ2-3,TRBV28,CASKMREGHPDTQYF
TRBJ2-6,TRBV28,CASSLIGTRSGANVLTF
TRBJ2-3,TRBV29-1,CSVPGGGSTDTQYF
TRBJ2-7,TRBV28,CASRSSGSYEQYF
TRBJ1-5,TRBV4-1,CASSQNPADPGQPQHF
TRBJ2-1,TRBV29-1,CSVEKLDSYNEQFF
TRBJ2-3,TRBV5-1,CASSIISTDTQYF
TRBJ2-3,TRBV29-1,CSVVISGPLAGSDTQYF
TRBJ1-5,TRBV13,CASSSGISGPQHF
TRBJ2-5,TRBV10-3,CAISEGSEETQYF
TRBJ2-5,TRBV5-1,CASSLAGTEQETQYF
TRBJ2-7,TRBV27,CASSPTSTYEQYF
TRBJ2-7,TRBV29-1,CSVQTSAGYEQYF
TRBJ2-3,TRBV18,CASSTPGDTQYF
TRBJ2-2,TRBV11-3,CASSSPGGPNTGELFF
TRBJ1-1,TRBV19,CASSMRRNTEAFF
TRBJ2-3,TRBV7-9,CASSPRGLAGAADTQYF
TRBJ2-7,TRBV5-1,CASSLAGQGNRDEQYF
TRBJ1-4,TRBV7-9,CASSSGSTNEKLFF
TRBJ2-4,TRBV2,CASNIDKNIQYF
TRBJ2-5,TRBV7-8,CASTPYRVAKQETQYF
TRBJ2-2,TRBV4-2,CASSQTTTGELFF
TRBJ2-2,TRBV4-1,CASSQGISGRARFTGELFF
TRBJ2-2,TRBV30,CAWRPQLAAGELFF
TRBJ2-5,TRBV14,CASSFGLRTQYF
TRBJ1-2,TRBV27,CASSFSGTVNYGYTF
TRBJ2-6,TRBV5-8,CASSKRSSGANVLTF
TRBJ2-2,TRBV30,CALRTDPNTGELFF
TRBJ2-3,TRBV19,CASSIGRDTQYF
TRBJ2-2,TRBV2,CASIIAGTTGELFF
TRBJ2-7,TRBV4-1,CASSQEAGGPYEQYF
TRBJ2-6,TRBV18,CASSPLASGTGANVLTF
TRBJ2-6,TRBV28,CASSKGGSGTGANVLTF
TRBJ2-5,TRBV7-3,CASSLGSLGTQYF
TRBJ1-2,TRBV5-1,CASSLEGNGYTF
TRBJ2-7,TRBV19,CASSTHRVGEQYF
TRBJ2-7,TRBV5-6,CASSLTRLGGYEQYF
TRBJ2-4,TRBV12-5,CASGLPDWAKNIQYF
TRBJ2-7,TRBV5-1,CASSLNTRTTKAYEQYF
TRBJ2-2,TRBV5-1,CASSLVGGRAHTGELFF